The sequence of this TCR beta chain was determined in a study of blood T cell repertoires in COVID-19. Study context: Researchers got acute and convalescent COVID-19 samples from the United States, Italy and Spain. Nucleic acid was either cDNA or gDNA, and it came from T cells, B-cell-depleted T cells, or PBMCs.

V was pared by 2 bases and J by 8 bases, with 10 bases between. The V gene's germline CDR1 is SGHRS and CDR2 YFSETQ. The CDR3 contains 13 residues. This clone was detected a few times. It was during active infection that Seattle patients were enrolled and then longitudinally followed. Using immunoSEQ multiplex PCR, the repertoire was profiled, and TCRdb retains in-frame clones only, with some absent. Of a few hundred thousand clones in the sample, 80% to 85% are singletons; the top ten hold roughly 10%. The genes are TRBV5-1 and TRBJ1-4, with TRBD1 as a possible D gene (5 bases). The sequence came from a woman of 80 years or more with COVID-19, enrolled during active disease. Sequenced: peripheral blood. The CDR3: CASSLTQGEKLFF. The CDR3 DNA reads TGCGCCAGCAGCTTAACTCAGGGCGAAAAACTGTTTTTT.